These 25 T cell receptor beta chains were sequenced from one sample in a study of blood T cell repertoires in COVID-19 (dated by TCRdb to the early 2020s). Library preparation employed the immunoSEQ multiplex PCR assay. This is the immuneACCESS table as TCRdb keeps it, with only in-frame sequences that have V and J called. A part of the clones is gone; compared with another copy, unresolved V genes explain less than half, and the rest is unexplained. The sample records approximately 280,000 clones, 85% to 90% of which are singletons. Roughly 5.1% of the sample is in the top ten clones. Sequenced sample: peripheral blood. The source of these receptors is a man aged 35 to 55 with acute or convalescent COVID-19.

Here the CDR3 DNA reads TGTGCCAGCAGCTTCAGGGTTTACCAAGAGACCCAGTACTTC. Residues: CASSFRVYQETQYF. The chain couples TRBV7-9 to TRBJ2-5, with D possibly being TRBD1 (5 bases). The germline gives CDR1 SEHNR, CDR2 FQNEAQ (reference sequence). The CDR3 sequence is 14 residues long. Trimming removed 3 bases at V and 0 bases at J, with 8 bases between. The full variable domain, with the rest looked up from reference TRBV7-9 and TRBJ2-5, is DTGVSQNPRHKITKRGQNVTFRCDPISEHNRLYWYRQTLGQGPEFLTYFQNEAQLEKSRLLSDRFSAERPKGSFSTLEIQRTEQGDSAMYLCASSFRVYQETQYFGPGTRLLVL.

V and J are TRBV5-1 and TRBJ2-1; 7 bases are shared with TRBD2. CDR3 length: 14 residues. Germline assignment: CDR1 SGHRS and CDR2 YFSETQ. The junction had 5 bases not matched to a gene; V was cut back by 0 bases and J by 8 bases. The CDR3: CASSLVVGGDEQFF. CDR3 DNA sequence: TGCGCCAGCAGCTTGGTTGTGGGAGGGGATGAGCAGTTCTTC.

This clone was found a few times. V is TRBV10-2 and J is TRBJ1-1; D is possibly TRBD1 (6 bases). The CDR3 contains 15 residues. Germline assignment: CDR1 WSHSY and CDR2 SAAADI. V lost 0 bases, J lost 5 bases, and 13 bases lay in between. CDR3 residues: CASSESAYRGTEAFF. Here the CDR3 DNA reads TGCGCCAGCAGTGAGTCCGCTTATAGGGGGACTGAAGCTTTCTTT.

This chain links TRBV6-5 with TRBJ2-1; possible D gene TRBD2, 7 bases. V lost 8 bases and J 2 bases, leaving 13 bases between the germline ends. The germline V gene encodes CDR1 MNHEY and CDR2 SVGAGI. The CDR3 is 14 amino acids. This CDR3 reads CASWGGQAYNEQFF. The CDR3 bases are TGTGCCAGCTGGGGGGGGCAGGCCTACAATGAGCAGTTCTTC.

The chain uses TRBV6-5 and TRBJ1-2; weak D call: TRBD1 (5 bases). With 2 bases removed from V and 6 bases from J, the gap between germline ends came to 7 bases. CDR3 size: 12 residues. Germline loops: CDR1 MNHEY, CDR2 SVGAGI. In DNA form, the CDR3 reads TGTGCCAGCAGTTACACAGGTGATGGCTACACCTTC. Translation gives CASSYTGDGYTF.

V and J are TRBV13 and TRBJ1-2; a weak D match, TRBD1 (6 bases). V lost 4 bases and J 2 bases, leaving 11 bases between the germline ends. Germline CDR1 PRHDT, CDR2 FYEKMQ (reference sequence). CDR3 size: 14 residues. CDR3 residues: CASSSGHSNYGYTF. CDR3 nucleotide sequence: TGTGCCAGCAGCTCGGGACATTCCAACTATGGCTACACCTTC.

This clone showed up just once. The chain recombines TRBV2 with TRBJ1-5; 9 bases are a match to TRBD1. Germline values: CDR1 SNHLY, CDR2 FYNNEI. The J segment lost 4 bases and the V segment lost 7 bases, leaving 5 bases of the junction unmatched. This CDR3 has 14 residues. Written as DNA, the CDR3 is TGTGCCAGCACTCCGGGACAGGGTAATCAGCCCCAGCATTTT. Protein: CASTPGQGNQPQHF.

The chain recombines TRBV5-4 with TRBJ1-2; D possibly corresponds to TRBD1 (6 bases). This CDR3 spans 12 amino acids. CDR1 is SGHNT and CDR2 is YYREEE in the germline V gene (reference sequence). Trimming left V 4 bases short and J 7 bases short, with 11 bases between. CDR3 region: CASSTTGSGYTF. The CDR3 DNA is TGTGCCAGCAGCACGACAGGCTCTGGCTACACCTTC.

This clone occurred once. The chain recombines TRBV11-2 with TRBJ1-1, with TRBD1 as a possible D gene (6 bases). Germline-derived CDR1 and CDR2 are SGHAT and FQNNGV. Trimming stripped 5 bases from V and 0 bases from J, with 10 bases between. CDR3 length: 14 residues. The CDR3 here is CASSTRTVNTEAFF. The DNA for the CDR3 is TGTGCCAGCAGCACAAGGACAGTGAACACTGAAGCTTTCTTT.

J is TRBJ2-2 and V is TRBV6-5; weak D call: TRBD1 (6 bases). V was trimmed by 1 base and J by 6 bases, leaving 15 bases between them. Germline CDR1 is MNHEY and CDR2 is SVGAGI. The CDR3 runs to 16 residues. The CDR3 DNA reads as TGTGCCAGCAGTTACTTTCCGGGGACAAACGCCGGGGAGCTGTTTTTT. Its protein product is CASSYFPGTNAGELFF.

This chain joins TRBV12-5 and TRBJ2-7, with D possibly matching TRBD2 (5 bases). The CDR3 length is 18 residues. Germline lookup yields CDR1 LGHNT and CDR2 FRNRAP. The germline V and J ends were trimmed by 4 bases and 2 bases, with 24 bases remaining between them. CDR3 region: CASGSTDLGRSTTYEQYF. The DNA for the CDR3 is TGTGCTAGTGGTTCCACGGACTTAGGTCGTAGTACTACCTACGAGCAGTACTTC.

The gene calls are TRBV12-3 or TRBV12-4 and TRBJ2-7; TRBD1 is a possible D gene (6 bases). CDR3 size: 13 residues. Trimming took 6 bases from V and 2 from J, leaving 11 bases between them. Written as DNA, the CDR3 is TGTGCCAGCAGCTCGACAGGACCCTACGAGCAGTACTTC. This sequence encodes CASSSTGPYEQYF.

A single count supports this clone. This chain uses TRBV27 with TRBJ1-2; TRBD1 might be the D (5 bases). V was cut by 8 bases and J by 2 bases, with 12 bases left in between. Germline loops: CDR1 MNHEY, CDR2 SMNVEV (reference sequence). The length of the CDR3 is 13 residues. The DNA of the CDR3 is TGTGCCAGCGGGGGGAACCCGAACTATGGCTACACCTTC. As protein: CASGGNPNYGYTF.

This chain joins TRBV15 and TRBJ1-3; maybe TRBD1 (5 bases). CDR1 is LNHNV and CDR2 is YYDKDF in the germline V gene (reference sequence). Between the trimmed V and J ends, which lost 2 bases and 0 bases, there was a span of 14 bases. The CDR3 spans 17 residues. CDR3 sequence: CATSRSGRGLSGNTIYF. In DNA form, the CDR3 reads TGTGCCACCAGCAGATCCGGACGGGGACTCTCTGGAAACACCATATATTTT.

V is TRBV5-1 and J is TRBJ1-2; TRBD1 aligns across 8 bases. This CDR3 is 14 amino acids long. Germline CDR1 SGHRS, CDR2 YFSETQ. After removal of 5 bases from V and 2 bases from J, the junction contained 5 bases not matched to a gene. The chain's CDR3 is CASRWTGTNYGYTF. CDR3 sequence (DNA): TGCGCCAGCAGATGGACAGGGACCAACTATGGCTACACCTTC. Full variable domain (rest looked up from reference TRBV5-1 and TRBJ1-2): KAGVTQTPRYLIKTRGQQVTLSCSPISGHRSVSWYQQTPGQGLQFLFEYFSETQRNKGNFPGRFSGRQFSNSRSEMNVSTLELGDSALYLCASRWTGTNYGYTFGSGTRLTVV.

This sequence joins TRBV6-2 or TRBV6-3 and TRBJ2-1; no reliable D call. Germline lookup yields CDR1 MNHEY and CDR2 SVGEGT. V gave up 2 bases and J gave up 1 base, with 9 bases separating them. CDR3 length: 15 residues. This CDR3 is CASSYGQNSYNEQFF. The CDR3 nucleotides read TGTGCCAGCAGTTACGGGCAGAATTCCTACAATGAGCAGTTCTTC.

This clone was observed a few times. This rearrangement joins TRBV7-9 to TRBJ2-1; the D is unclear. Germline V gene lookup returns CDR1 SEHNR and CDR2 FQNEAQ (reference sequence). The CDR3 covers 13 residues. V lost 8 bases, J lost 2 bases, and 10 bases lay in between. CDR3 sequence: CASLASTYNEQFF. The DNA for the CDR3 is TGTGCCAGCTTGGCCTCCACCTACAATGAGCAGTTCTTC. Together with reference TRBV7-9 and TRBJ2-1, the CDR3 gives the full variable domain: DTGVSQNPRHKITKRGQNVTFRCDPISEHNRLYWYRQTLGQGPEFLTYFQNEAQLEKSRLLSDRFSAERPKGSFSTLEIQRTEQGDSAMYLCASLASTYNEQFFGPGTRLTVL.

V usage is TRBV12-3 or TRBV12-4 and J usage is TRBJ2-1; TRBD2 matches at 11 bases. The CDR3 has 12 residues. The V gene end was trimmed by 3 bases and the J gene end by 14 bases; junction bases not matched to a gene: 3. CDR3 loop: CASSFSGGEEFF. CDR3 sequence (DNA): TGTGCCAGCAGTTTTAGCGGGGGGGAAGAGTTCTTC.

The chain recombines TRBV4-1 with TRBJ2-7; D may be TRBD1 (6 bases). The CDR3 has 16 amino acids. Germline V gene sequence: CDR1 MGHRA, CDR2 YSYEKL. V gave up 3 bases and J gave up 3 bases, with 18 bases separating them. In DNA form, the CDR3 reads TGCGCCAGCAGCCAGGCCAAGGGCAGGGGAGACTACGAGCAGTACTTC. Encoded protein: CASSQAKGRGDYEQYF.

The rearrangement joins TRBV6-5 to TRBJ2-7; tentatively, D is TRBD2 (5 bases). CDR1 is MNHEY, CDR2 SVGAGI, per germline. This CDR3 has 15 residues. The V and J ends lost 6 bases and 1 base respectively, with 16 bases between them. The CDR3 loop is CASRVNRRSSYEQYF. The CDR3 bases are TGTGCCAGCAGGGTAAACCGGAGGAGTTCCTACGAGCAGTACTTC.

CDR3 DNA sequence: TGTGCCTGGGCATGGGGGGATGACACTGAAGCTTTCTTT. Translation gives CAWAWGDDTEAFF. The chain carries TRBV30 and TRBJ1-1; the D gene is possibly TRBD1 (5 bases). Trimming shortened V by 5 bases and J by 3 bases, and 13 bases separated the two germline ends. Germline values: CDR1 GTSNPN, CDR2 SVGIG (reference sequence). The CDR3 is 13 amino acids.

This clone was seen a handful of times. This chain uses TRBV5-1 with TRBJ1-6; 9 positions agree with TRBD1. The ends lost 4 bases at V and 7 bases at J; junction bases unmatched: 3. The V gene's germline CDR1 is SGHRS and CDR2 YFSETQ. CDR3 length: 14 residues. CDR3 amino acids: CASSDGQGNSPLHF. CDR3 in DNA: TGCGCCAGCAGCGACGGACAGGGGAATTCACCCCTCCACTTT.

This clone was counted a few times. The gene calls are TRBV5-1 and TRBJ1-2; 7 bases are shared with TRBD1. V shed 0 bases, J shed 7 bases, and the junction held 9 bases outside the gene matches. The CDR3 runs to 15 residues. Germline assignment: CDR1 SGHRS and CDR2 YFSETQ. The CDR3 bases are TGCGCCAGCAGCTTGGTGGCGGAGGGGGCGGGTGGCTACACCTTC. Its protein is CASSLVAEGAGGYTF.

This chain connects TRBV10-2 to TRBJ2-1; tentatively, D is TRBD2 (7 bases). CDR3 length: 14 amino acids. Germline CDR1 and CDR2: WSHSY and SAAADI. V was shortened by 8 bases and J by 4 bases, with 15 bases between the two germline ends. For the CDR3, the DNA is TGCGCCAGCGGCGCGGGGGCCAGGTACAATGAGCAGTTCTTC. Protein: CASGAGARYNEQFF.

The chain couples TRBV10-2 to TRBJ2-7; D remains unclear. Germline assignment: CDR1 WSHSY and CDR2 SAAADI. V was cut by 3 bases and J by 2 bases, with 14 bases left in between. The CDR3 runs 15 residues. CDR3 region: CASSDAANIAYEQYF. In DNA, the CDR3 is TGCGCCAGCAGTGACGCGGCGAACATAGCCTACGAGCAGTACTTC.